This T cell receptor (beta chain) was documented in a study of radiotherapy plus CTLA-4 blockade in lung cancer. Background on the study: Objective responses were recorded in roughly 20% of patients, with disease control recorded in 25% to 40%. Study-level points and caveats: Per reports, early blood T cell clone dynamics, plus interferon-beta, forecast response most strongly. Clones derived from tumor TCRs expanded in blood after radiotherapy plus ipilimumab.

The CDR3 has 15 amino acids. Trimming removed 1 base at V and 1 base at J, with 10 bases between. Germline V gene lookup returns CDR1 SGHTS and CDR2 YDEGEE. Patients in the study, people with chemo-refractory metastatic non-small-cell lung cancer, received focal radiation plus ipilimumab CTLA-4 blockade. With respect to this clone: Its specificity is not known.

Generated by immunoSEQ multiplex PCR, the TCRdb table keeps only in-frame clones and is missing some. This sample carries over 85,000 clones, roughly 74% of them seen once, and the ten largest clones take about 3%. This chain uses TRBV5-8 with TRBJ2-3, with D maybe TRBD2 (6 bases). The clonotype was recovered from a human donor with non-small cell lung cancer who had a partial response to radiotherapy plus ipilimumab. Some clones in this sample may be carry-over from other donors' samples. The sample consisted of peripheral blood, taken from a patient treated with radiotherapy plus ipilimumab. The DNA of the CDR3 is TGTGCCAGCAGCTTGTCCGGAGGGGGCACAGATACGCAGTATTTT. This encodes CASSLSGGGTDTQYF.